A single sample is the source of the 25 T cell receptor beta chains below, sequenced in a study of response to subunit inactivated influenza vaccine. TCRdb re-called the RT-PCR reads with MiXCR, one entry per CDR3 protein. The sample comprises around 580,000 distinct CDR3 sequences, roughly 12% of which are singletons, and about 9.4% rests with the top ten. The sample was PBMCs from blood, taken on the day of vaccination. These receptors originate from a man aged 50 to 59 who received an inactivated influenza vaccine.

In this sample, this clonotype turned up a few times. This chain joins TRBV20-1 and TRBJ2-7, with TRBD1 matching 10 bases. Germline lookup yields CDR1 DFQATT and CDR2 SNEGSKA (reference sequence). The length of the CDR3 is 14 residues. J lost 7 bases, V lost 3 bases, and 9 bases had no gene match. DNA of the CDR3: TGCAGTGCTAGTTTGACAGGGGGCAGGAGAGAGCAGTACTTC. Protein product: CSASLTGGRREQYF.

This clonotype was counted between two and nine times. V and J are TRBV25-1 and TRBJ2-7; tentative D call: TRBD1 (6 bases). Germline loops: CDR1 MGHDK, CDR2 SYGVNS. The CDR3 runs 13 residues. V was cut by 4 bases and J by 3 bases, with 10 bases left in between. The DNA for the CDR3 is TGTGCCAGCAGTGGTGGACAGTTCTACGAGCAGTACTTC. This translates into CASSGGQFYEQYF.

This clonotype was counted many times. This rearrangement joins TRBV12-3 or TRBV12-4 to TRBJ2-3; D not resolved. The CDR3 extends over 12 amino acids. Trimming left V 4 bases short and J 7 bases short, with 9 bases between. The CDR3 DNA reads TGTGCCAGCAGTTCGACCTCCTATACGCAGTATTTT. Amino acid sequence: CASSSTSYTQYF.

This clonotype has more than one count but fewer than ten. The chain employs TRBV7-9 and TRBJ2-3; D gene uncertain. Germline V CDR1 and CDR2: SEHNR, FQNEAQ (reference sequence). This CDR3 has 15 amino acids. Trimming pared 5 bases from V and 0 bases from J, leaving 12 bases between. The CDR3, as DNA: TGTGCCAGCAGCCCCAGACGGGTTAGCACAGATACGCAGTATTTT. It yields the protein CASSPRRVSTDTQYF.

This clonotype was seen more than once but under ten times. CDR3 sequence (DNA): TGCAGTGCTAACAGGGGGCGGGACGAGCAGTACTTC. Amino acids: CSANRGRDEQYF. The V gene is TRBV20-1, the J gene TRBJ2-7; 9 bases align to TRBD1. The V segment lost 4 bases and the J segment 5 bases; nucleotides outside the gene matches: 3. Germline V CDR1 and CDR2: DFQATT, SNEGSKA (reference sequence). The CDR3 has 12 residues.

This clonotype was recorded a few times. J is TRBJ2-1 and V is TRBV20-1; 15 nucleotides agree with TRBD2. This CDR3 region has 19 residues. The V and J ends lost 6 bases and 8 bases, in that order; junction bases with no gene match: 20. CDR1 is DFQATT, CDR2 SNEGSKA, per germline (reference sequence). As DNA, the CDR3 is TGCAGTGCAACTGACCTCTCCGGACTAGCGGGGGGGCAGGTGGATGAGCAGTTCTTC. Its translation: CSATDLSGLAGGQVDEQFF.

The DNA of the CDR3 is TGTGCCAGCAGTTACTCGATGGTCAGCCCCCCCTCTGGGGCCAACGTCCTGACTTTC. Its protein product is CASSYSMVSPPSGANVLTF. The chain couples TRBV6-5 to TRBJ2-6; no reliable D call. In germline, CDR1 is MNHEY, CDR2 SVGAGI. Trimming shortened V by 0 bases and J by 0 bases, and 15 bases separated the two germline ends. There are 19 residues in the CDR3.

This clonotype showed up just a few times. The chain is built from TRBV12-3 or TRBV12-4 and TRBJ2-7; 7 bases fit TRBD1. Trimming removed 5 bases from V and 0 bases from J; junction bases left unmatched: 7. The CDR3 covers 15 residues. CDR3 amino acids: CASSNRQGLSYEQYF. CDR3 coding DNA: TGTGCCAGCAGTAACAGACAGGGTCTCTCCTACGAGCAGTACTTC.

The chain combines TRBV5-1 with TRBJ1-6; D gene unclear. The V gene lost 6 bases and the J gene lost 6 bases, with 16 bases spanning the gap. Germline lookup yields CDR1 SGHRS and CDR2 YFSETQ. This CDR3 is 15 amino acids long. CDR3 nucleotides: TGCGCCAGCACCCTGAGGTGGGAGGGTAATTCACCCCTCCACTTT. Its translation: CASTLRWEGNSPLHF.

This clonotype was counted only a few times. V is TRBV5-1 and J is TRBJ2-2; TRBD1 is a possible D gene (5 bases). The CDR3 has 16 residues. The germline V and J ends were trimmed by 0 bases and 10 bases, with 19 bases remaining between them. CDR1 is SGHRS, CDR2 YFSETQ, per germline. The CDR3 DNA reads as TGCGCCAGCAGCTTGGGGGGCATCCCTGGGTTCCAGGAGCTGTTTTTT. The encoded protein is CASSLGGIPGFQELFF.

Comments on this clonotype: An end of the junction differs from the germline gene, which may be a read error. V gene TRBV5-1 combines with J gene TRBJ2-6, with D tentatively TRBD1 (6 bases). In germline, CDR1 is SGHRS, CDR2 YFSETQ. The CDR3 spans 15 residues. The CDR3 reads CASSRRGSGANVLTF. The DNA for the CDR3 is TGCGCCAGCAGCCGCAGGGGCTCTGGGGCTAACGTCCTGACTTTC.

This clonotype was detected only a few times. The rearrangement uses TRBV20-1 and TRBJ2-1, with 7 bases aligning to TRBD2. The CDR3 sequence is 16 residues long. The V gene's germline CDR1 is DFQATT and CDR2 SNEGSKA (reference sequence). Trimming took 3 bases from V and 3 from J; bases not matched to a gene: 11. Here the CDR3 DNA reads TGCAGTGCTAGGTTAGGCGGGCGGGAGAACTACAATGAGCAGTTCTTC. The encoded protein is CSARLGGRENYNEQFF.

This clonotype was found a few times. The chain is built from TRBV12-3 or TRBV12-4 and TRBJ2-1; TRBD1 agrees at 9 bases. Trimming cost V 4 bases and J 4 bases; bases outside gene matches: 11. The CDR3 covers 17 residues. The CDR3 spells CASSSRTGALGYNEQFF. The CDR3 nucleotides read TGTGCCAGCAGTTCGCGGACAGGGGCTTTGGGGTACAATGAGCAGTTCTTC.

This sequence joins TRBV11-2 and TRBJ2-1, with TRBD2 matching over 9 bases. In germline, CDR1 is SGHAT, CDR2 FQNNGV. The ends lost 1 base at V and 5 bases at J; junction bases unmatched: 3. CDR3 length equals 15 residues. The CDR3 nucleotides are TGTGCCAGCAGCTTAGCGCTAGCGGGGCACAATGAGCAGTTCTTC. Protein sequence: CASSLALAGHNEQFF.

J is TRBJ2-1 and V is TRBV4-2, with D tentatively TRBD1 or TRBD2 (5 bases each). V lost 7 bases and J 7 bases, leaving 20 bases between the germline ends. Germline loops: CDR1 LGHNA, CDR2 YNFKEQ. The CDR3 is 15 amino acids. CDR3 amino acids: CASMRGTSMENEQFF. DNA of the CDR3: TGTGCCAGCATGAGGGGAACCTCGATGGAAAATGAGCAGTTCTTC.

The chain employs TRBV20-1 and TRBJ1-2; unclear D gene. CDR1 and CDR2 (germline): DFQATT, SNEGSKA (reference sequence). V was pared by 1 base and J by 6 bases, with 12 bases between. The CDR3 is made up of 13 amino acids. CDR3 amino acids: CSARVTAEHGYTF. For the CDR3, the DNA is TGCAGTGCTAGAGTCACAGCAGAACATGGCTACACCTTC.

This clonotype has a count of ten or more. This chain uses TRBV20-1 with TRBJ2-1, with a weak D call TRBD1 (5 bases). The CDR3 spans 15 residues. The germline CDR1 and CDR2 sequences are DFQATT and SNEGSKA (reference sequence). Deletions cut 1 base from V and 0 bases from J, with 10 bases between. CDR3 sequence (DNA): TGCAGTGCTAGAGTAGGGGTCTCCTCCTACAATGAGCAGTTCTTC. Protein product: CSARVGVSSYNEQFF.

This clonotype appeared many times. In nucleotides, the CDR3 is TGTGCCAGCAGCCCCGGCGGAGCCCAGGGCGATGAGCAGTTCTTC. Its translation is CASSPGGAQGDEQFF. The chain carries TRBV12-3 or TRBV12-4 and TRBJ2-1; D perhaps matches TRBD1 (5 bases). The CDR3 consists of 15 residues. The ends were cut back, 6 bases at V and 8 bases at J, with 20 bases in the middle.

The chain employs TRBV9 and TRBJ2-3, with TRBD2 matching 7 bases. This CDR3 region has 18 residues. Trimming removed 3 bases from V and 2 bases from J; junction bases left unmatched: 15. Looked up from germline, CDR1 is SGDLS and CDR2 is YYNGEE. The CDR3 DNA is TGTGCCAGCAGCGGAGGGGCGGGAGTTGATCGGACCACAGATACGCAGTATTTT. Its translation: CASSGGAGVDRTTDTQYF.

In this sample, this clonotype turned up many times. The genes are TRBV19 and TRBJ2-5, with no clear D. The CDR3 is made up of 12 amino acids. Germline V CDR1 and CDR2: LNHDA, SQIVND (reference sequence). V gave up 5 bases and J gave up 3 bases, with 7 bases separating them. The CDR3 is CASSLREETQYF. As DNA, the CDR3 is TGTGCCAGTAGTCTACGAGAAGAGACCCAGTACTTC. The full variable domain, its missing parts supplied by reference TRBV19 and TRBJ2-5, is DGGITQSPKYLFRKEGQNVTLSCEQNLNHDAMYWYRQDPGQGLRLIYYSQIVNDFQKGDIAEGYSVSREKKESFPLTVTSAQKNPTAFYLCASSLREETQYFGPGTRLLVL.

The chain combines TRBV5-1 with TRBJ2-7; 7 positions match TRBD1. The CDR3 covers 15 residues. V lost 4 bases, J lost 2 bases, and 9 bases stayed unmatched. The germline gives CDR1 SGHRS, CDR2 YFSETQ. CDR3 residues: CASSQNTGVAYEQYF. The CDR3, as DNA: TGCGCCAGCAGCCAGAACACAGGGGTCGCCTACGAGCAGTACTTC.

The rearrangement joins TRBV12-3 or TRBV12-4 to TRBJ1-3, with 7 bases matching TRBD1. The length of the CDR3 is 18 residues. V lost 7 bases, J lost 0 bases, and 15 bases stayed unmatched. DNA of the CDR3: TGTGCCAGCACCAATTGGAGGGGGCCGAAGAGCTCTGGAAACACCATATATTTT. It is translated as CASTNWRGPKSSGNTIYF.

This chain uses TRBV18 with TRBJ2-6; D is unclear. Trimming cost V 3 bases and J 2 bases, with 14 bases left between them. Germline-derived CDR1 and CDR2 are KGHSH and LQKENI. CDR3 length equals 17 residues. The CDR3 DNA reads as TGTGCCAGCTCACCTCAGGTGTCCAGCGCTGGGGCCAACGTCCTGACTTTC. As protein: CASSPQVSSAGANVLTF.

The V and J genes are TRBV5-1 and TRBJ1-2; D ambiguous. V lost 1 base to trimming and J lost 1 base, with 20 bases between them. Germline V gene data show CDR1 as SGHRS and CDR2 as YFSETQ. The CDR3 length is 18 residues. CDR3 protein: CASSLNTLGTGINYGYTF. CDR3 sequence (DNA): TGCGCCAGCAGCTTGAATACACTTGGAACGGGTATTAACTATGGCTACACCTTC.

This clonotype was observed a few times. The chain has TRBV28 and TRBJ2-7; possibly TRBD1 for D (6 bases). Trimming pared 5 bases from V and 0 bases from J, leaving 14 bases between. The germline V gene encodes CDR1 MDHEN and CDR2 SYDVKM. The CDR3 has 15 residues. The CDR3 here is CASSAPGHISYEQYF. CDR3 nucleotide sequence: TGTGCCAGCAGTGCACCGGGACATATCTCCTACGAGCAGTACTTC.